Listed below are T cell receptor beta chains from one sample, sequenced in a study of technical replicates of blood from several donors. Generated by immunoSEQ multiplex PCR, the TCRdb table keeps only in-frame clones and is missing some. This table has 65,000 to 70,000 clones, 75% to 90% appearing once. Sequenced input: PBMCs. These receptors were taken from a human donor in good health. Some clones in this sample may be carry-over from other donors' samples. Both conserved end residues are part of each CDR3. The order of the fields is J gene, V gene, D gene, clone size, CDR3 DNA, CDR3 protein. A D gene is named only where the DNA matches it firmly. The listing skips clone size in some rows; elsewhere it reads once, few, many or a size class.

j_call: TRBJ2-7
v_call: TRBV6-1
d_call: .
clone_size: .
cdr3_nt: TGTGCCAGCAGTTTCCGGGACACTTCCTACGAGCAGTACTTC
cdr3_aa: CASSFRDTSYEQYF

j_call: TRBJ1-2
v_call: TRBV4-3
d_call: TRBD1
clone_size: few
cdr3_nt: TGCGCCAGCAGCCAAGATTTAAACAGGGGGTTGTATGGCTACACCTTC
cdr3_aa: CASSQDLNRGLYGYTF

j_call: TRBJ2-7
v_call: TRBV5-1
d_call: .
clone_size: .
cdr3_nt: TGCGCCAGCGGAGACGGTAACACTGAGCAGTACTTC
cdr3_aa: CASGDGNTEQYF

j_call: TRBJ1-4
v_call: TRBV7-8
d_call: .
clone_size: .
cdr3_nt: TGTGCCAGCAGCTTAGCCCAGGGTGAGGAAAAACTGTTTTTT
cdr3_aa: CASSLAQGEEKLFF

j_call: TRBJ2-1
v_call: TRBV7-3
d_call: .
clone_size: .
cdr3_nt: TGTGCCAGCAGCCTCTCCTGGCTAGGAGACAATGAGCAGTTCTTC
cdr3_aa: CASSLSWLGDNEQFF

j_call: TRBJ2-7
v_call: TRBV10-3
d_call: .
clone_size: .
cdr3_nt: TGTGCCATCAGTGGGACAGACTACGAGCAGTACTTC
cdr3_aa: CAISGTDYEQYF

j_call: TRBJ2-1
v_call: TRBV5-4
d_call: TRBD2
clone_size: once
cdr3_nt: TGTGCCAGCAGCCCGCGGACTAGCGGGAGACTTAATGAGCAGTTCTTC
cdr3_aa: CASSPRTSGRLNEQFF

j_call: TRBJ2-1
v_call: TRBV7-6
d_call: .
clone_size: .
cdr3_nt: TGTGCCAGCAGCTCCCTCGCGGGTCTCGGCAATGAGCAGTTCTTC
cdr3_aa: CASSSLAGLGNEQFF

j_call: TRBJ2-4
v_call: TRBV9
d_call: .
clone_size: .
cdr3_nt: TGTGCCAGCAGCCCGGGCGGGCTAGCGAAAAACATTCAGTACTTC
cdr3_aa: CASSPGGLAKNIQYF

j_call: TRBJ1-1
v_call: TRBV6-1
d_call: .
clone_size: few
cdr3_nt: TGTGCCAGCTCCTACTCGGACACTGAAGCTTTCTTT
cdr3_aa: CASSYSDTEAFF

j_call: TRBJ2-3
v_call: TRBV7-8
d_call: .
clone_size: once
cdr3_nt: TGTGCCAGCAGCTTAGCGTACTCTTCAGATACGCAGTATTTT
cdr3_aa: CASSLAYSSDTQYF

j_call: TRBJ2-3
v_call: TRBV6-4
d_call: TRBD2
clone_size: .
cdr3_nt: TGTGCCAGCAGTGACTTCGGCGGGGGGGCGGGAGATACGCAGTATTTT
cdr3_aa: CASSDFGGGAGDTQYF

j_call: TRBJ2-3
v_call: TRBV19
d_call: TRBD2
clone_size: .
cdr3_nt: TGTGCCAGTACCTCAACGGGTGGGCGGGGGACCCGGGCCGCAGATACGCAGTATTTT
cdr3_aa: CASTSTGGRGTRAADTQYF

j_call: TRBJ2-5
v_call: TRBV5-6
d_call: TRBD2
clone_size: .
cdr3_nt: TGTGCCAGCCGATCCGAGCGGGGGAGCGGGGAGACCCAGTACTTC
cdr3_aa: CASRSERGSGETQYF

j_call: TRBJ1-4
v_call: TRBV7-9
d_call: .
clone_size: .
cdr3_nt: TGTGCCAGCAGCTTAAACAGTGGGGAAAAACTGTTTTTT
cdr3_aa: CASSLNSGEKLFF